This T cell receptor (beta chain) was recorded in a study of STAT5B mutations in CD4+ large granular lymphocyte leukemia. Points from the study as a whole: Patient CD4-sorted repertoires stayed more clonal than healthy ones after leukemic-clone removal.

Sequencing was at survey level. Generated by immunoSEQ multiplex PCR, the TCRdb table keeps only in-frame clones and is missing some. Of about 30,000 clones in the sample, nearly 90% were seen once. A word on this clone: Its cognate antigen is unknown.

The clonotype was recovered from a human donor in good health. Source material: CD4+ T cells from blood buffy coats.

CDR3 bases: TGTGCCAGCAGCGTAGTAGCAAACACCGGGGAGCTGTTTTTT. As protein: CASSVVANTGELFF. The chain couples TRBV9 to TRBJ2-2; D is uncertain. This CDR3 is built from 14 residues. Trimming left V 0 bases short and J 2 bases short, with 5 bases between. CDR1 is SGDLS and CDR2 is YYNGEE in the germline V gene.